One and the same sample provided the 9 T cell receptor beta chains below, sequenced in a study of blood T cell repertoires in COVID-19. The data were produced by immunoSEQ multiplex PCR, yet TCRdb's version contains in-frame clones alone and is incomplete. The table includes approximately 21,000 clones, 70% to 90% detected once. Sequencing used peripheral blood. These receptors all stem from a human donor with active COVID-19. The donor label of this sample is uncertain.

The chain has TRBV29-1 and TRBJ2-1; TRBD2 aligns across 14 bases. CDR1 SQVTM and CDR2 ANQGSEA come from the germline V gene. With 7 bases clipped from V and 8 bases from J, the junction kept 7 bases outside the gene matches. This CDR3 spans 14 amino acids. The CDR3 spells CSGTGLAGVHEQFF. The CDR3 bases are TGCAGCGGGACGGGACTAGCGGGAGTCCATGAGCAGTTCTTC.

The CDR3 loop reads CASASQGFGELFF. CDR3 DNA sequence: TGTGCCAGTGCGTCCCAGGGGTTCGGGGAGCTGTTTTTT. The chain combines TRBV19 with TRBJ2-2; possibly TRBD1 for D (6 bases). Trimming removed 8 bases at V and 7 bases at J, with 14 bases between. The CDR3 is 13 residues long. Germline CDR1 and CDR2: LNHDA and SQIVND (reference sequence). The full variable domain, its missing parts supplied by reference TRBV19 and TRBJ2-2, is DGGITQSPKYLFRKEGQNVTLSCEQNLNHDAMYWYRQDPGQGLRLIYYSQIVNDFQKGDIAEGYSVSREKKESFPLTVTSAQKNPTAFYLCASASQGFGELFFGEGSRLTVL.

This clone was found a few times. The chain joins TRBV27 to TRBJ1-2; 8 bases agree with TRBD1. The CDR3 totals 13 residues. Trimming took 5 bases from V and 8 from J; bases not matched to a gene: 7. The germline gives CDR1 MNHEY, CDR2 SMNVEV (reference sequence). The CDR3 reads CASSPWTGSGYTF. DNA for the CDR3: TGTGCCAGCAGTCCTTGGACAGGGTCGGGCTACACCTTC.

V and J are TRBV4-3 and TRBJ1-1; D might be TRBD1 (6 bases). The CDR3 is 14 amino acids. V was shortened by 2 bases and J by 4 bases, with 11 bases between the two germline ends. CDR1 LGHNA and CDR2 YSLEER come from the germline V gene. CDR3 sequence (DNA): TGCGCCAGCAGCCAAAACTACAGGGTCACTGAAGCTTTCTTT. Amino acids: CASSQNYRVTEAFF.

The chain couples TRBV27 to TRBJ1-4; 8 nucleotides align to TRBD1. The CDR3 totals 15 residues. Trimming took 6 bases from V and 6 from J; bases not matched to a gene: 9. CDR1 and CDR2 from the germline V gene are MNHEY and SMNVEV (reference sequence). The CDR3 DNA is TGTGCCAGCAGATCTTTAGGGACAGGAGATGAAAAACTGTTTTTT. Amino acids: CASRSLGTGDEKLFF.

This chain joins TRBV6-2 or TRBV6-3 and TRBJ2-7, with TRBD1 identical over 7 bases. The CDR3 sequence is 13 residues long. V dropped 6 bases and J dropped 6; count of bases not matched to a gene: 8. Germline V gives CDR1 MNHEY, CDR2 SVGEGT. The CDR3 loop reads CASRYNRGSEQYF. The CDR3 DNA reads TGTGCCAGCAGGTACAACAGGGGTAGCGAGCAGTACTTC.

The J gene is TRBJ1-1, the V gene TRBV5-4; perhaps TRBD1 as D (5 bases). V lost 0 bases and J lost 5, with 8 bases in between. The CDR3 consists of 13 residues. Germline CDR1 and CDR2: SGHNT and YYREEE (reference sequence). The CDR3 bases are TGTGCCAGCAGCTTGGGCCCAGGGACTGAAGCTTTCTTT. This gives the protein CASSLGPGTEAFF. Based on the CDR3 plus reference TRBV5-4 and TRBJ1-1, the full variable domain is ETGVTQSPTHLIKTRGQQVTLRCSSQSGHNTVSWYQQALGQGPQFIFQYYREEENGRGNFPPRFSGLQFPNYSSELNVNALELDDSALYLCASSLGPGTEAFFGQGTRLTVV.

V and J are TRBV9 and TRBJ2-1; TRBD2 matches 13 bases. Germline loops: CDR1 SGDLS, CDR2 YYNGEE. With V trimmed by 4 bases and J by 6 bases, 4 bases remained unmatched. The length of the CDR3 is 15 residues. In DNA, the CDR3 is TGTGCCAGCAGCTTACTAGCGGGAGGGCTCAATGAGCAGTTCTTC. It encodes CASSLLAGGLNEQFF. Full variable domain (missing parts from reference TRBV9 and TRBJ2-1): DSGVTQTPKHLITATGQRVTLRCSPRSGDLSVYWYQQSLDQGLQFLIQYYNGEERAKGNILERFSAQQFPDLHSELNLSSLELGDSALYFCASSLLAGGLNEQFFGPGTRLTVL.

The chain is built from TRBV12-3 or TRBV12-4 and TRBJ1-6; D unresolved. V was shortened by 5 bases and J by 5 bases, with 7 bases between the two germline ends. The CDR3 runs 13 residues. The CDR3 is CASSPRNNSPLHF. The CDR3 DNA reads as TGTGCCAGCAGTCCTCGTAATAATTCACCCCTCCACTTT.